The 20 T cell receptor beta chains listed next were all sequenced from one sample in a study of shared clonotypes between healthy human individuals. The naive CD8 population came from CD45RO-negative cells selected for CCR7, without terminally differentiated effector memory CD45RA+ cells. Clones were sequenced by immunoSEQ multiplex PCR, and TCRdb holds only the in-frame ones, with some missing. The sample holds millions of clones, less than 95% seen once. The sample was naive CD8+ T cells sorted from blood. The origin of the receptors is a man younger than 35 in good health.

Regarding this clone: Additional DNA sequences in this sample encode the identical CDR3. This rearrangement joins TRBV9 to TRBJ1-3; D remains ambiguous. V shed 2 bases and J shed 0 bases, with 9 bases lying between them. The length of the CDR3 is 15 residues. Germline V gene sequence: CDR1 SGDLS, CDR2 YYNGEE. CDR3 residues: CASSVAGLSGNTIYF. The CDR3 DNA is TGTGCCAGCAGCGTGGCAGGACTCTCTGGAAACACCATATATTTT.

The gene calls are TRBV27 and TRBJ2-2, with D unclear. The length of the CDR3 is 15 residues. Germline V gene lookup returns CDR1 MNHEY and CDR2 SMNVEV (reference sequence). V dropped 5 bases and J dropped 1 base, with 11 bases sitting between them. In nucleotides, the CDR3 is TGTGCCAGCAGTGACCGCGGCGGGAACACCGGGGAGCTGTTTTTT. It specifies CASSDRGGNTGELFF.

The chain is built from TRBV5-4 and TRBJ2-1; tentative D call: TRBD2 (6 bases). Trimming stripped 4 bases from V and 3 bases from J, with 11 bases between. The germline V gene has CDR1 SGHNT and CDR2 YYREEE (reference sequence). This CDR3 has 14 amino acids. The CDR3, as DNA: TGTGCCAGCAGCGACGCGGGGTTCTACAATGAGCAGTTCTTC. The encoded protein is CASSDAGFYNEQFF.

V usage is TRBV29-1 and J usage is TRBJ1-2; D uncertain. The CDR3 loop spans 11 amino acids. The germline V and J ends were trimmed by 5 bases and 6 bases, with 10 bases remaining between them. Looked up from germline, CDR1 is SQVTM and CDR2 is ANQGSEA. CDR3 residues: CSVLSGDGYTF. The CDR3 DNA is TGCAGCGTTTTATCTGGAGATGGCTACACCTTC. Using reference TRBV29-1 and TRBJ1-2 for the parts outside the CDR3, the full variable domain is SAVISQKPSRDICQRGTSLTIQCQVDSQVTMMFWYRQQPGQSLTLIATANQGSEATYESGFVIDKFPISRPNLTFSTLTVSNMSPEDSSIYLCSVLSGDGYTFGSGTRLTVV.

The CDR3 DNA is TGTGCTAGTGGTTTGGGGGACAGGGACACTGAAGCTTTCTTT. This translates into CASGLGDRDTEAFF. This sequence joins TRBV12-5 and TRBJ1-1; TRBD1 agrees at 9 bases. Germline trimming cut 1 base from V and 3 bases from J; bases unmatched to any gene: 0. The V gene's germline CDR1 is LGHNT and CDR2 FRNRAP. The CDR3 is 14 residues long.

Comment on this clone: Other DNA sequences in the sample encode the same CDR3. The rearrangement joins TRBV11-2 to TRBJ2-1, with D perhaps TRBD2 (6 bases). The CDR3 has 12 residues. CDR1 is SGHAT and CDR2 is FQNNGV in the germline V gene. V lost 1 base, J lost 8 bases, and 6 bases lay in between. CDR3 region: CASSLGGDEQFF. The CDR3 DNA reads as TGTGCCAGCAGCTTAGGCGGGGATGAGCAGTTCTTC.

V and J are TRBV10-2 and TRBJ2-7; 7 bases line up with TRBD1. The trim removed 9 bases at V and 2 bases at J, leaving 10 bases unmatched. Germline CDR1 reads WSHSY; CDR2 reads SAAADI. This CDR3 is 14 amino acids long. CDR3 DNA: TGCGCCAGTAGACAGGGTTCGGGCCCCTACGAGCAGTACTTC. Protein product: CASRQGSGPYEQYF.

V and J are TRBV5-6 and TRBJ2-4; 10 bases are shared with TRBD1. In germline, CDR1 is SGHDT, CDR2 YYEEEE. Trimming at V came to 0 bases and at J to 9 bases, leaving 6 bases not matched to a gene. This CDR3 comprises 15 residues. The CDR3 nucleotides read TGTGCCAGCAGCTTGGAGACAGGGGGCTTCGGCATTCAGTACTTC. Translation: CASSLETGGFGIQYF.

The chain couples TRBV5-1 to TRBJ2-2; 8 nucleotides line up with TRBD1. CDR1 and CDR2 from the germline V gene are SGHRS and YFSETQ. The CDR3 has 16 amino acids. Germline trimming cut 4 bases from V and 0 bases from J; bases unmatched to any gene: 5. CDR3 DNA sequence: TGCGCCAGCAGCGGGGTGACAGGGGCGAACACCGGGGAGCTGTTTTTT. Its translation: CASSGVTGANTGELFF.

As concerns this clone: Other nucleotide sequences from this sample produce the same CDR3. V is TRBV28 and J is TRBJ1-1, with D possibly matching TRBD1 (5 bases). CDR1 and CDR2 (germline): MDHEN, SYDVKM. The CDR3 consists of 14 residues. Trimming pared 4 bases from V and 0 bases from J, leaving 9 bases between. CDR3 coding DNA: TGTGCCAGCAGTTCTCGGGGGATGAACACTGAAGCTTTCTTT. As protein: CASSSRGMNTEAFF. Using reference TRBV28 and TRBJ1-1 for the parts outside the CDR3, the full variable domain is DVKVTQSSRYLVKRTGEKVFLECVQDMDHENMFWYRQDPGLGLRLIYFSYDVKMKEKGDIPEGYSVSREKKERFSLILESASTNQTSMYLCASSSRGMNTEAFFGQGTRLTVV.

This clone was seen more than once but under ten times. The CDR3 protein is CASRTGLADTQYF. CDR3 in DNA: TGTGCCAGCAGGACGGGACTCGCAGATACGCAGTATTTT. The chain carries TRBV2 and TRBJ2-3, with D tentatively TRBD2 (6 bases). The V end was cut by 6 bases, the J end by 4 bases, with 11 bases between. Germline V CDR1 and CDR2: SNHLY, FYNNEI. This CDR3 region has 13 residues.

This chain uses TRBV7-9 with TRBJ2-3; D is possibly TRBD1 (6 bases). V lost 3 bases, J lost 5 bases, and 15 bases lay in between. Looked up from germline, CDR1 is SEHNR and CDR2 is FQNEAQ (reference sequence). CDR3 length: 15 amino acids. CDR3 sequence reads: CASSFLGGGGDTQYF. CDR3 sequence (DNA): TGTGCCAGCAGCTTCTTAGGGGGTGGTGGAGATACGCAGTATTTT.

The genes are TRBV7-9 and TRBJ2-1, with unresolved D. With 5 bases removed from V and 3 bases from J, the gap between germline ends came to 14 bases. Germline CDR1 and CDR2: SEHNR and FQNEAQ (reference sequence). This CDR3 has 15 residues. This CDR3 reads CASSPQIPSYNEQFF. The CDR3 bases are TGTGCCAGCAGCCCACAAATACCGAGCTACAATGAGCAGTTCTTC.

The rearrangement joins TRBV15 to TRBJ1-4; D possibly corresponds to TRBD1 (5 bases). V lost 6 bases and J lost 5, with 16 bases in between. The CDR3 covers 15 residues. Germline V gene data show CDR1 as LNHNV and CDR2 as YYDKDF (reference sequence). The CDR3 here is CATRSPTGLNEKLFF. DNA of the CDR3: TGTGCCACCAGGAGCCCCACAGGCTTAAATGAAAAACTGTTTTTT.

The chain is built from TRBV6-4 and TRBJ2-7, with 8 bases lining up with TRBD2. The V gene end was trimmed by 0 bases and the J gene end by 5 bases; junction bases not matched to a gene: 6. The germline CDR1 and CDR2 sequences are MRHNA and SNTAGT. This CDR3 is 15 amino acids long. In DNA, the CDR3 is TGTGCCAGCAGTGACTCTAGCGGGATAGGCGACGAGCAGTACTTC. Translation gives CASSDSSGIGDEQYF.

The chain joins TRBV4-3 to TRBJ2-7; 11 positions agree with TRBD2. V lost 3 bases, J lost 1 base, and 5 bases stayed unmatched. The CDR3 consists of 16 residues. CDR1 and CDR2 from the germline V gene are LGHNA and YSLEER. CDR3 in amino acids: CASSHFIAGGSYEQYF. CDR3 DNA: TGCGCCAGCAGCCACTTCATAGCGGGAGGGTCCTACGAGCAGTACTTC.

The gene calls are TRBV6-5 and TRBJ2-7; the D is unclear. The V end lost 3 bases, the J end lost 4 bases, and 10 bases lay between the germline ends. The length of the CDR3 is 13 residues. The V gene's germline CDR1 is MNHEY and CDR2 SVGAGI. CDR3 protein: CASSYGRMYEQYF. The CDR3 DNA reads as TGTGCCAGCAGTTATGGACGGATGTACGAGCAGTACTTC.

The chain recombines TRBV4-2 with TRBJ1-1; no clear D gene. V lost 0 bases and J lost 6, with 2 bases in between. CDR1 LGHNA and CDR2 YNFKEQ come from the germline V gene. The CDR3 sequence is 11 residues long. The CDR3: CASSQDAEAFF. CDR3 bases: TGTGCCAGCAGCCAAGATGCTGAAGCTTTCTTT.

The chain joins TRBV19 to TRBJ1-2; TRBD1 matches at 7 bases. This CDR3 comprises 13 residues. Trimming took 5 bases from V and 6 from J; bases not matched to a gene: 6. The germline V gene encodes CDR1 LNHDA and CDR2 SQIVND (reference sequence). The CDR3 coding sequence is TGTGCCAGTAGTGGACAGGTTATGGATGGCTACACCTTC. It is translated as CASSGQVMDGYTF. Full variable domain (rest looked up from reference TRBV19 and TRBJ1-2): DGGITQSPKYLFRKEGQNVTLSCEQNLNHDAMYWYRQDPGQGLRLIYYSQIVNDFQKGDIAEGYSVSREKKESFPLTVTSAQKNPTAFYLCASSGQVMDGYTFGSGTRLTVV.

This sequence joins TRBV27 and TRBJ2-7, with TRBD2 matching 14 bases. Germline loops: CDR1 MNHEY, CDR2 SMNVEV (reference sequence). The CDR3 covers 15 residues. The V gene end was trimmed by 6 bases and the J gene end by 5 bases; junction bases not matched to a gene: 6. CDR3 DNA sequence: TGTGCCAGCAGCCGTGGGACTAGCGGGAGCCACGAGCAGTACTTC. Translation gives CASSRGTSGSHEQYF.